This T cell receptor beta chain derives from a study of CD8 T cells in ankylosing spondylitis. Regarding the study as a whole: In the blood and synovial fluid of reactive arthritis, some motif variants had been previously reported. In ankylosing spondylitis blood, a motif of roughly eight highly homologous TCR beta variants appeared characteristic.

The CDR3 length is 13 residues. Losses at the gene ends were 2 bases for V and 6 bases for J; bases not matched to a gene: 3. Germline V gives CDR1 SGHRS, CDR2 YFSETQ. This clonotype was found many times. Antigen: not known. Making the TCR beta libraries involved quantitative 5'-RACE with molecular barcodes. From the 5' RACE reads, TCRdb called clonotypes with MiXCR, one entry per CDR3 protein. The sample lists under 300,000 distinct CDR3 sequences; 8% to 9.5% were seen once. Sequencing was performed on blood, either unsorted or a sorted T cell fraction (not recorded which). The chain uses TRBV5-1 and TRBJ2-3, with 7 bases matching TRBD2. The source of this sequence is a male donor with ankylosing spondylitis or in good health (not recorded which). The chain's CDR3 is CASSFAGEDTQYF. CDR3 nucleotides: TGCGCCAGCAGCTTTGCGGGAGAGGATACGCAGTATTTT.